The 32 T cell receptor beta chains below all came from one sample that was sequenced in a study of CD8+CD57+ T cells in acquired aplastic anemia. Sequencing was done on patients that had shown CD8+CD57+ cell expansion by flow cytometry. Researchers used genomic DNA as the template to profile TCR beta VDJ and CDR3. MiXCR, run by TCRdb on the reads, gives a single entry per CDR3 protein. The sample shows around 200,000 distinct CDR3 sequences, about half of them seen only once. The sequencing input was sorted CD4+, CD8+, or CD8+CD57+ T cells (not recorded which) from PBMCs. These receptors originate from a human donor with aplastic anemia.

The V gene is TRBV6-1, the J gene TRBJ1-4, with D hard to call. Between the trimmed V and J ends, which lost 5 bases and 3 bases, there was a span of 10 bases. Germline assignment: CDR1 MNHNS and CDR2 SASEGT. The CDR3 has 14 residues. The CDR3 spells CASSSPGANEKLFF. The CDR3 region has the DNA TGTGCCAGCAGTTCCCCCGGGGCTAATGAAAAACTGTTTTTT.

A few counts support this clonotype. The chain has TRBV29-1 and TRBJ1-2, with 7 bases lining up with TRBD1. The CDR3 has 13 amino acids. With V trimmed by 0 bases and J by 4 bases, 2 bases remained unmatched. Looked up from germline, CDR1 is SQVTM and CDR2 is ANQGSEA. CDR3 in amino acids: CSVEEAGGYGYTF. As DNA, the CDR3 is TGCAGCGTTGAAGAGGCAGGGGGCTATGGCTACACCTTC.

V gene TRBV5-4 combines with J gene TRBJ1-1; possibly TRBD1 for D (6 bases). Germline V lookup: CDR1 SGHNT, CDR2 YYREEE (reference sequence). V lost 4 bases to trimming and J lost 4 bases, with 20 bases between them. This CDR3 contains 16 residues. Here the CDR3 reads CASSRRVGGEGTEAFF. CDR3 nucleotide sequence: TGTGCCAGCAGCCGTCGGGTGGGGGGCGAAGGCACTGAAGCTTTCTTT.

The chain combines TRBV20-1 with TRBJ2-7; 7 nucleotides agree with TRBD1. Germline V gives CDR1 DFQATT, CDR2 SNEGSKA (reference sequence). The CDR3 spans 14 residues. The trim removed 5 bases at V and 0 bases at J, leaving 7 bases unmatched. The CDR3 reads CSARTGSYSYEQYF. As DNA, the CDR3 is TGCAGTGCTCGGACAGGATCTTACTCCTACGAGCAGTACTTC.

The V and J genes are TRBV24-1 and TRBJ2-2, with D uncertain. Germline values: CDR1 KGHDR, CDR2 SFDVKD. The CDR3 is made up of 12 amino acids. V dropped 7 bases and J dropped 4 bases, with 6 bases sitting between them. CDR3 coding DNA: TGTGCCACCAGGGCAGTCACCGGGGAGCTGTTTTTT. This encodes CATRAVTGELFF.

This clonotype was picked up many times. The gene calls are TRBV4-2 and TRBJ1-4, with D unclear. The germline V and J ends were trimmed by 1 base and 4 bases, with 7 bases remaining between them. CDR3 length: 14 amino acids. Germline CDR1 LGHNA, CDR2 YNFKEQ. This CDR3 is CASSQVGNNEKLFF. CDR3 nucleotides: TGTGCCAGCAGCCAAGTAGGCAATAATGAAAAACTGTTTTTT.

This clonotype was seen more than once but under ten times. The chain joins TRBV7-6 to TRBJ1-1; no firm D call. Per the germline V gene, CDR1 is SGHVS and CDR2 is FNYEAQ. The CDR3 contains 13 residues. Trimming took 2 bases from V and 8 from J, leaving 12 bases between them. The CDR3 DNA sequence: TGTGCCAGCAGCTTAAGTCGTCAGTTCGAAGCTTTCTTT. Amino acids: CASSLSRQFEAFF.

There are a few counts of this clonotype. This CDR3 is CASSQYGTEETQYF. In DNA form, the CDR3 reads TGCGCCAGCAGCCAGTACGGGACAGAAGAGACCCAGTACTTC. The chain joins TRBV5-1 to TRBJ2-5; 7 nucleotides agree with TRBD1. The CDR3 is 14 residues long. CDR1 and CDR2 (germline): SGHRS, YFSETQ. J was trimmed by 3 bases and V by 4 bases; bases with no gene match: 6. Based on the CDR3 plus reference TRBV5-1 and TRBJ2-5, the full variable domain is KAGVTQTPRYLIKTRGQQVTLSCSPISGHRSVSWYQQTPGQGLQFLFEYFSETQRNKGNFPGRFSGRQFSNSRSEMNVSTLELGDSALYLCASSQYGTEETQYFGPGTRLLVL.

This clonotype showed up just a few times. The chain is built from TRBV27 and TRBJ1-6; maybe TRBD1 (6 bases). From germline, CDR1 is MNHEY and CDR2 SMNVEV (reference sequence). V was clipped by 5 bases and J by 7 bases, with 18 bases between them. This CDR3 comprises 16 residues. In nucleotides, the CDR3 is TGTGCCAGCAGTCGTACACAGGGAGATTGGAATTCACCCCTCCACTTT. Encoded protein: CASSRTQGDWNSPLHF.

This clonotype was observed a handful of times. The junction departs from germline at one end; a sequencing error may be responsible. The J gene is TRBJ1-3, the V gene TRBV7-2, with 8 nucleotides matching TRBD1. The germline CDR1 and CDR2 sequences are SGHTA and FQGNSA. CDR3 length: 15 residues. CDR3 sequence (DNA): TGTGCCAGCAGCTCCACAGGGGGTTCCGGAAACACCATGTATTTT. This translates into CASSSTGGSGNTMYF. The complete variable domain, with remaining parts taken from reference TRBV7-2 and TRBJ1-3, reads GAGVSQSPSNKVTEKGKDVELRCDPISGHTALYWYRQSLGQGLEFLIYFQGNSAPDKSGLPSDRFSAERTGGSVSTLTIQRTQQEDSAVYLCASSSTGGSGNTMYFGEGSWLTVV.

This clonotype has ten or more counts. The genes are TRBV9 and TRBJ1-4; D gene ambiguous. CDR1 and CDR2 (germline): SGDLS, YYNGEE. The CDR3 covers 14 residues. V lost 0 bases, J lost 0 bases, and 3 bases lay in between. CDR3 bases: TGTGCCAGCAGCGTAGGTACAACTAATGAAAAACTGTTTTTT. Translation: CASSVGTTNEKLFF.

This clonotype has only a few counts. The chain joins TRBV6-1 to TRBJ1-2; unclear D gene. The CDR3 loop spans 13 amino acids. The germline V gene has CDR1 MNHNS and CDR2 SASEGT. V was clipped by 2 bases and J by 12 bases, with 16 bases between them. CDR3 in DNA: TGTGCCAGCAGTGAAAAAGGATTTTTACGGAACACCTTC. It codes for CASSEKGFLRNTF.

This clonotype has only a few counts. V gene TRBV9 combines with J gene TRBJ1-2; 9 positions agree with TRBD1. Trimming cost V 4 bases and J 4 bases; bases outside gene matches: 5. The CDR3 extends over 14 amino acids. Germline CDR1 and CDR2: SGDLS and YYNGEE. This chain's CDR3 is CASSLATGGYGYTF. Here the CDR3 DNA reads TGTGCCAGCAGCTTAGCGACAGGGGGCTATGGCTACACCTTC.

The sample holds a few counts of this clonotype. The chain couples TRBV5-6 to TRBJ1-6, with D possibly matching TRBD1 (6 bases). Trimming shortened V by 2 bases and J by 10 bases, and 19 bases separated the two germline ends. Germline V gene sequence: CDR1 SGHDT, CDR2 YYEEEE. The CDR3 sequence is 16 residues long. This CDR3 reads CASSFTRTGPWSPLHF. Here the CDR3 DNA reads TGTGCCAGCAGCTTCACACGCACAGGGCCGTGGTCACCCCTCCACTTT.

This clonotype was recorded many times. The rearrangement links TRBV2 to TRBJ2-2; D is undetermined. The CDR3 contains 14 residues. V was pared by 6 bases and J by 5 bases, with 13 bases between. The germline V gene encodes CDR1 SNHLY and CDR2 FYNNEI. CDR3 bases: TGTGCCAGCAGGTCACAGATTGCGACCGGGGAGCTGTTTTTT. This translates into CASRSQIATGELFF. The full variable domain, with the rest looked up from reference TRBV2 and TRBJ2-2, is EPEVTQTPSHQVTQMGQEVILRCVPISNHLYFYWYRQILGQKVEFLVSFYNNEISEKSEIFDDQFSVERPDGSNFTLKIRSTKLEDSAMYFCASRSQIATGELFFGEGSRLTVL.

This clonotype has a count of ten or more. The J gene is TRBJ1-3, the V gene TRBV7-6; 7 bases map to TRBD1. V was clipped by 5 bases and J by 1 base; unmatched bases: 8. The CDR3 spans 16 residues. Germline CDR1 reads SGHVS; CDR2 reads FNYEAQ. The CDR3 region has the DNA TGTGCCAGCAGCCTCCGGGACAGCGTTTCTGGAAACACCATATATTTT. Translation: CASSLRDSVSGNTIYF.

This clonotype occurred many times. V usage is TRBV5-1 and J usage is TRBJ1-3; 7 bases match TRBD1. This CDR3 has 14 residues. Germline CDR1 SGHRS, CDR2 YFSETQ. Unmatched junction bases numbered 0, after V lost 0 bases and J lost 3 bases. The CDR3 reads CASSLGQGGNTIYF. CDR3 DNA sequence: TGCGCCAGCAGCTTGGGACAGGGTGGAAACACCATATATTTT.

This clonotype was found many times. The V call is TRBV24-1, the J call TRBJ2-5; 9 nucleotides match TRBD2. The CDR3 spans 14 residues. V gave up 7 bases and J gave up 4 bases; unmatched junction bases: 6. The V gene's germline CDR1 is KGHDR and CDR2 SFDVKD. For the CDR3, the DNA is TGTGCCACCAGCGCGGGGGGGCCGTTAGAGACCCAGTACTTC. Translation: CATSAGGPLETQYF.

This chain's CDR3 is CATSDPGEPQHF. CDR3 bases: TGTGCCACCAGTGACCCGGGCGAGCCCCAGCATTTT. This chain links TRBV24-1 with TRBJ1-5; D gene ambiguous. Trimming stripped 4 bases from V and 8 bases from J, with 8 bases between. The germline gives CDR1 KGHDR, CDR2 SFDVKD. This CDR3 region has 12 residues.

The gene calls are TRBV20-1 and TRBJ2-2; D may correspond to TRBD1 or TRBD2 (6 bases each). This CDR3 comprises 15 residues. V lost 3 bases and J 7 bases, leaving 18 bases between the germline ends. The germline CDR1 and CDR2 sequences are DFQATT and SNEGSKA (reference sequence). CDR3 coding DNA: TGCAGTGCTAGCCTTAGTTCGGGGGCCGGCGGGGAGCTGTTTTTT. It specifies CSASLSSGAGGELFF.

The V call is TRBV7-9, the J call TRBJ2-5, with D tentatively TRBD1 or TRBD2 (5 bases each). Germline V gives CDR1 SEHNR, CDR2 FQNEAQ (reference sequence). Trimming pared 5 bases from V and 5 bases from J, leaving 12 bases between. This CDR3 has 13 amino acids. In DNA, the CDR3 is TGTGCCAGCAGCCAAGGTTGGGGGGAGACCCAGTACTTC. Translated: CASSQGWGETQYF.

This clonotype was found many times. CDR3 residues: CASSLQGETEAFF. CDR3 sequence (DNA): TGCGCCAGCAGTCTTCAGGGAGAAACTGAAGCTTTCTTT. V and J are TRBV5-1 and TRBJ1-1; D might be TRBD1 (5 bases). V lost 5 bases to trimming and J lost 5 bases, with 13 bases between them. The germline V gene has CDR1 SGHRS and CDR2 YFSETQ. This CDR3 contains 13 residues.

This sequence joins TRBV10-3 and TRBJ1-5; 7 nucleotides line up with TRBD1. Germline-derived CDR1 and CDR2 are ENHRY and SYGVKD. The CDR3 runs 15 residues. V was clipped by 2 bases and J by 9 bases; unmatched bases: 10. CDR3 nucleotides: TGTGCCATCAGTGAGGGGATAGGGGGCACGATGCCCCAGCATTTT. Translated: CAISEGIGGTMPQHF.

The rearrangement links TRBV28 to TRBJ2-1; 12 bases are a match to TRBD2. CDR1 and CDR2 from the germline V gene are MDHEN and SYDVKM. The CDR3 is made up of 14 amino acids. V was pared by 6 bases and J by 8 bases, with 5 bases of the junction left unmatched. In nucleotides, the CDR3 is TGTGCCAGCAGCCGACTAGCGGGGGACGATGAGCAGTTCTTC. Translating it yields CASSRLAGDDEQFF. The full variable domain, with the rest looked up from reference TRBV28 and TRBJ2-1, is DVKVTQSSRYLVKRTGEKVFLECVQDMDHENMFWYRQDPGLGLRLIYFSYDVKMKEKGDIPEGYSVSREKKERFSLILESASTNQTSMYLCASSRLAGDDEQFFGPGTRLTVL.

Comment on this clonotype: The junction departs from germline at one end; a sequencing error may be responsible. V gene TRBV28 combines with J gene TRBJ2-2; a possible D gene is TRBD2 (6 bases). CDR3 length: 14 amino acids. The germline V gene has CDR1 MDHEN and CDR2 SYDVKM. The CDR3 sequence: CASSLGGYTGEPFF. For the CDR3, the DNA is TGTGCCAGCAGTTTGGGGGGATACACCGGGGAGCCGTTTTTT.

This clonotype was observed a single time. DNA of the CDR3: TGTGCCATCACGACTAGCGGGAGCTACGAGCAGTACTTC. Protein: CAITTSGSYEQYF. The chain has TRBV10-3 and TRBJ2-7; TRBD2 matches 12 bases. The CDR3 totals 13 residues. The ends lost 7 bases at V and 3 bases at J; junction bases unmatched: 1. The germline V gene encodes CDR1 ENHRY and CDR2 SYGVKD.

CDR3 sequence: CATSRDGGRQPQHF. Written as DNA, the CDR3 is TGTGCCACCAGCAGAGACGGGGGTCGACAGCCCCAGCATTTT. This chain connects TRBV15 to TRBJ1-5; TRBD1 might be the D (5 bases). This CDR3 contains 14 residues. Germline values: CDR1 LNHNV, CDR2 YYDKDF (reference sequence). Trimming shortened V by 0 bases and J by 7 bases, and 10 bases separated the two germline ends.

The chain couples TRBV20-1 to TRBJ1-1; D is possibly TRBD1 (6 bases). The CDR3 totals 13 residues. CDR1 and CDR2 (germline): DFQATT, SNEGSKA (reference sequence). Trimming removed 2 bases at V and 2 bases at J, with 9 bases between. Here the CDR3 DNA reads TGCAGTGCTAGACAGGGGCCCAACACTGAAGCTTTCTTT. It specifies CSARQGPNTEAFF.

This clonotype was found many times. The CDR3 DNA reads TGCAGTCATCTAGCGGGGGGAACAGATACGCAGTATTTT. This sequence encodes CSHLAGGTDTQYF. This chain joins TRBV20-1 and TRBJ2-3; TRBD2 matches 11 bases. Trimming took 8 bases from V and 3 from J; bases not matched to a gene: 4. Germline CDR1 and CDR2: DFQATT and SNEGSKA (reference sequence). The CDR3 is 13 amino acids.

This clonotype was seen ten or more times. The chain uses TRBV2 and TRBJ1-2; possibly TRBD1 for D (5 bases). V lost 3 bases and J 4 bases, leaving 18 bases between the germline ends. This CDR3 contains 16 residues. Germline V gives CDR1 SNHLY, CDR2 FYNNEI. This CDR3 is CASSDGMGRAIYGYTF. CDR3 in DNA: TGTGCCAGCAGTGACGGAATGGGCAGGGCCATCTATGGCTACACCTTC. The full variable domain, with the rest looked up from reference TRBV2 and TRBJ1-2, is EPEVTQTPSHQVTQMGQEVILRCVPISNHLYFYWYRQILGQKVEFLVSFYNNEISEKSEIFDDQFSVERPDGSNFTLKIRSTKLEDSAMYFCASSDGMGRAIYGYTFGSGTRLTVV.

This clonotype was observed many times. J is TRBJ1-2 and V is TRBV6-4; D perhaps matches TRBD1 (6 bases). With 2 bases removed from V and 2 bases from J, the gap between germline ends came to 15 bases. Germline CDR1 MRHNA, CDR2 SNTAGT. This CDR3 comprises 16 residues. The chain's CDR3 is CASSDRHGQTNYGYTF. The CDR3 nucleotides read TGTGCCAGCAGTGACAGACACGGACAGACCAACTATGGCTACACCTTC.

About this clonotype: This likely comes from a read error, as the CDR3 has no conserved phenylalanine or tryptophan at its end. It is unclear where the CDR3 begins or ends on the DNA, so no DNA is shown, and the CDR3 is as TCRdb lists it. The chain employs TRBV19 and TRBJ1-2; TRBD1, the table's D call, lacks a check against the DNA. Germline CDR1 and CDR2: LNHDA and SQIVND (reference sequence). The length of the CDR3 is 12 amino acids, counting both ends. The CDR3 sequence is CASSQGDRDHTL.